This section outlines one TCR beta chain sequence together with its context. This entry comes from a study of cytomegalovirus exposure and HLA in healthy donors. As for the study in general: Earlier work reported around 110 million unique TCR beta sequences from about 180 million T cells.

60 Vbeta and 13 Jbeta primers were used in PCR. Method: immunoSEQ multiplex PCR; TCRdb's copy keeps in-frame clones and lacks some. Of around 120,000 clones in the sample, about 73% are singletons; the top ten hold about 4%. The specimen sequenced was PBMCs. This sequence originates from a middle-aged woman in good health and CMV-seronegative.

This CDR3 is CASSRAGGKAGELFF. The DNA of the CDR3 is TGTGCCAGCAGCCGGGCGGGGGGAAAGGCCGGGGAGCTGTTTTTT. The genes are TRBV7-6 and TRBJ2-2, with 8 bases fitting TRBD2. Germline loops: CDR1 SGHVS, CDR2 FNYEAQ. The V gene end was trimmed by 5 bases and the J gene end by 6 bases; junction bases not matched to a gene: 8. The CDR3 length is 15 residues.